This note documents a single TCR beta chain sequence. Antigen specificity is unknown. Profiled with immunoSEQ multiplex PCR; TCRdb holds only in-frame clones, not every one. The top ten clones hold 2% to 2.5% of a sample with approximately 160,000 clones, just under 85% of them seen once. CDR1 is SGHRS and CDR2 is YFSETQ in the germline V gene. The CDR3 is 16 amino acids. Germline trimming cut 0 bases from V and 0 bases from J; bases unmatched to any gene: 4. The data belong to a study of cytomegalovirus exposure and HLA in healthy donors. Whole-study context: The roughly 670 first-cohort repertoires shared a platform with the roughly 130 validation repertoires, as reported in a later analysis. Overall study findings and caveats: The study recorded 150 to 200 TCR beta chains that were cytomegalovirus-associated.

Sequenced: PBMCs. The gene calls are TRBV5-1 and TRBJ2-3, with 7 bases aligning to TRBD1. This receptor was taken from a man aged 25 to 40 in good health and CMV-seropositive. The CDR3 DNA follows: TGCGCCAGCAGCTTGGGACTGACAGGGAGCACAGATACGCAGTATTTT. As protein: CASSLGLTGSTDTQYF.